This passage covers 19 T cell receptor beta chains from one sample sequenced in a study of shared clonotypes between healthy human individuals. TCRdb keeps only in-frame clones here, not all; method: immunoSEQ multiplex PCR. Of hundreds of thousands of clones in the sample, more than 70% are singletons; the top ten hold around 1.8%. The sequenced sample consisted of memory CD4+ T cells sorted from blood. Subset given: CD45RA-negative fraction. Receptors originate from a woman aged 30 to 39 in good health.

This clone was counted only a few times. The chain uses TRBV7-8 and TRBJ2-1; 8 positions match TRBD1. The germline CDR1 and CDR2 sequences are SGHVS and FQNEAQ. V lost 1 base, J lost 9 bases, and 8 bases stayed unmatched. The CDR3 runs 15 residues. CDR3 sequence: CASSLEGRGLGEQFF. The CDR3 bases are TGTGCCAGCAGCTTAGAGGGCAGGGGGCTGGGTGAGCAGTTCTTC.

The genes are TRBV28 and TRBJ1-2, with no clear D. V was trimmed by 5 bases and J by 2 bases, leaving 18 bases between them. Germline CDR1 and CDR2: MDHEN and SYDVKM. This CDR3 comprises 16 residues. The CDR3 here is CASSPAAGEGNYGYTF. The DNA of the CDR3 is TGTGCCAGCAGTCCCGCCGCCGGGGAGGGCAACTATGGCTACACCTTC.

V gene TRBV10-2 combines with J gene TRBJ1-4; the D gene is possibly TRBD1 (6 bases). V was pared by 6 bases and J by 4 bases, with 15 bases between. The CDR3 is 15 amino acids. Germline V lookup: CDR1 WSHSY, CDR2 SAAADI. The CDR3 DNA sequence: TGCGCCAGCAGAGAAACCGGGACAAGTAATGAAAAACTGTTTTTT. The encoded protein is CASRETGTSNEKLFF.

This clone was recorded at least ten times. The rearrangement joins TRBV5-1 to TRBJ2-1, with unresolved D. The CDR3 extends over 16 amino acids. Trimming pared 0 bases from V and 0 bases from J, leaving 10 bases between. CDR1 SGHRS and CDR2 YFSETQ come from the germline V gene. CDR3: CASSLDPGTSYNEQFF. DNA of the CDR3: TGCGCCAGCAGCTTGGATCCAGGAACCTCCTACAATGAGCAGTTCTTC.

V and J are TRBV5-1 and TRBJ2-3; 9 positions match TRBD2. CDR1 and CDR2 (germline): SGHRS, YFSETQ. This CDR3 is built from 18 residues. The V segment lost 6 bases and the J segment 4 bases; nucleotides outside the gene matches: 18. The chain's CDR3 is CASTQISVLTSGPDTQYF. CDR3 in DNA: TGCGCCAGCACCCAAATCTCCGTATTGACTAGCGGACCAGATACGCAGTATTTT.

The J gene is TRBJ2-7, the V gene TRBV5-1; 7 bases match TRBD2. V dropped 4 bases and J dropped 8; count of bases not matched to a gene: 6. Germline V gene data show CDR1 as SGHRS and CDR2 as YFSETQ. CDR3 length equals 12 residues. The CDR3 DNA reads TGCGCCAGCAGCGAACGGGGGGTGCAGCAGTACTTC. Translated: CASSERGVQQYF.

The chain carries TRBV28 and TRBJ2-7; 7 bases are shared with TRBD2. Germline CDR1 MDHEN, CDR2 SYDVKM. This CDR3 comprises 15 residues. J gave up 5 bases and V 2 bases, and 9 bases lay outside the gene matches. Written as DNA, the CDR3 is TGTGCCAGCAGTTTAAATTTCGCGGGAGAGGACGAGCAGTACTTC. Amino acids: CASSLNFAGEDEQYF.

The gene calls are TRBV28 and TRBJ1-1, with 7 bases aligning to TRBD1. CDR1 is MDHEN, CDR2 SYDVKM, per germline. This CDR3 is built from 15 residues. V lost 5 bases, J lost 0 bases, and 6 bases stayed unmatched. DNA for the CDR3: TGTGCCAGCAGTAAAACGACAGGGCTGAACACTGAAGCTTTCTTT. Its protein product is CASSKTTGLNTEAFF.

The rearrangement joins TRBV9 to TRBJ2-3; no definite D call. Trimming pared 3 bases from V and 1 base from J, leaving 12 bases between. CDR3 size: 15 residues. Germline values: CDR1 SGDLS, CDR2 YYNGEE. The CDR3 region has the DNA TGTGCCAGCAGCGCCCAGAACGTGGGCACAGATACGCAGTATTTT. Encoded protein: CASSAQNVGTDTQYF.

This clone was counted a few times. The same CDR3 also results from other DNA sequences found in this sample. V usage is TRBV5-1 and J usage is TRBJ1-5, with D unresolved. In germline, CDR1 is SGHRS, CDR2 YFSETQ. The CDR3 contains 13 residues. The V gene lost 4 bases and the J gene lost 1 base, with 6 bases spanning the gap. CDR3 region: CASSADSNQPQHF. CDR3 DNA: TGCGCCAGCAGCGCGGACAGCAATCAGCCCCAGCATTTT.

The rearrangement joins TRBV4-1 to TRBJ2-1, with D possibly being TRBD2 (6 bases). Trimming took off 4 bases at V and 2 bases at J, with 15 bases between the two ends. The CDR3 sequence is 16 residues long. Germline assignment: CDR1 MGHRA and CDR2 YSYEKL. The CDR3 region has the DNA TGCGCCAGCAGCCCCCCGGACTACCTAACCTACAATGAGCAGTTCTTC. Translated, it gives CASSPPDYLTYNEQFF.

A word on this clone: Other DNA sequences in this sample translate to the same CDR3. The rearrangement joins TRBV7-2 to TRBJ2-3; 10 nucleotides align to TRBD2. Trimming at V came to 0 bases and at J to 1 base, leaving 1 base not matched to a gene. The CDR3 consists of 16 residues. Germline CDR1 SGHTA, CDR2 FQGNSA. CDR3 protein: CASSLAAGGGTDTQYF. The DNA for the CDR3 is TGTGCCAGCAGCTTAGCAGCGGGAGGGGGCACAGATACGCAGTATTTT.

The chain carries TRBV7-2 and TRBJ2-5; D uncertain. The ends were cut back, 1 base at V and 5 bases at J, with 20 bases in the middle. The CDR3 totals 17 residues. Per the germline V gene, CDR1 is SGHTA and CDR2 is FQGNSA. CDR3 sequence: CASSLVRQTGGGETQYF. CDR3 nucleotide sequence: TGTGCCAGCAGCTTAGTCAGGCAGACGGGCGGTGGGGAGACCCAGTACTTC.

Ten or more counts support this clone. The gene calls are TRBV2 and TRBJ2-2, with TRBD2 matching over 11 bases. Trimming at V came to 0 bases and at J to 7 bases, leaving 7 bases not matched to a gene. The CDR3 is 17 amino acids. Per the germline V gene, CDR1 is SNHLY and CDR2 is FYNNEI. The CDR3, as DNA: TGTGCCAGCAGTGAAGCGGTAGCGGGAGGGCCCGGCGGGGAGCTGTTTTTT. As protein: CASSEAVAGGPGGELFF.

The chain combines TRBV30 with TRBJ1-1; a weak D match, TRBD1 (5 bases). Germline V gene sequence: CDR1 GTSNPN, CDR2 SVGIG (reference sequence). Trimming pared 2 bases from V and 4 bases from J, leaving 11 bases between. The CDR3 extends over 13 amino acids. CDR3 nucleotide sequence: TGTGCCTGGAGTAGGGGTTCGAGCACTGAAGCTTTCTTT. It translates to CAWSRGSSTEAFF.

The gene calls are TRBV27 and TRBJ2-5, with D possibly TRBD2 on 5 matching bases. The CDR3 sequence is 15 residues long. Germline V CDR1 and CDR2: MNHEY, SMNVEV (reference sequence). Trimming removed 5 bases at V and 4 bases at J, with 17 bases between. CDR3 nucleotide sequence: TGTGCCAGCAGTCCCGGACGAGCGGTCGGAGAGACCCAGTACTTC. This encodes CASSPGRAVGETQYF.

The CDR3 bases are TGTGCCAGCGCCCGGGACACCACTAACTATGGCTACACCTTC. Translating it yields CASARDTTNYGYTF. This chain uses TRBV6-6 with TRBJ1-2, with D perhaps TRBD1 (6 bases). CDR1 is MNHNY and CDR2 is SVGAGI in the germline V gene (reference sequence). V was trimmed by 8 bases and J by 0 bases, leaving 13 bases between them. The CDR3 is 14 amino acids.

The CDR3 here is CASSTPGQEPYEQYF. The CDR3 DNA follows: TGTGCCAGCAGTACACCCGGACAGGAACCCTACGAGCAGTACTTC. The chain combines TRBV28 with TRBJ2-7; TRBD1 aligns across 7 bases. The germline V gene has CDR1 MDHEN and CDR2 SYDVKM. V shed 5 bases, J shed 2 bases, and the junction held 9 bases outside the gene matches. The CDR3 length is 15 residues.

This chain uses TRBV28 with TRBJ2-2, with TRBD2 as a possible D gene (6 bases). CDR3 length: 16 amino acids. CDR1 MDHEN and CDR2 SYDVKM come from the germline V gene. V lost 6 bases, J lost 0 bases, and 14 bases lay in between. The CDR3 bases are TGTGCCAGCAGACCCCCCCGGGACTCGAACACCGGGGAGCTGTTTTTT. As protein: CASRPPRDSNTGELFF. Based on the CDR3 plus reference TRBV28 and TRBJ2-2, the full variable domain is DVKVTQSSRYLVKRTGEKVFLECVQDMDHENMFWYRQDPGLGLRLIYFSYDVKMKEKGDIPEGYSVSREKKERFSLILESASTNQTSMYLCASRPPRDSNTGELFFGEGSRLTVL.